Each of the 3 T cell receptor beta chains below was sequenced from the same sample in a study of shared clonotypes between healthy human individuals. The protocol was immunoSEQ multiplex PCR, while the TCRdb copy is restricted to in-frame clones and leaves out a portion. Among millions of clones listed, about 95% were seen once. Naive CD8 cells comprised CD45RO-negative, CCR7-positively selected cells, excluding terminally differentiated effector memory CD45RA+ cells. The sequencing input was naive CD8+ T cells sorted from blood. The source of these receptors is a man aged 18 to 30 in good health.

J is TRBJ2-1 and V is TRBV25-1; D possibly corresponds to TRBD2 (6 bases). V lost 0 bases and J 4 bases, leaving 19 bases between the germline ends. The germline gives CDR1 MGHDK, CDR2 SYGVNS. The CDR3 sequence is 18 residues long. The CDR3 spells CASSEYPFIPGAYNEQFF. CDR3 sequence (DNA): TGTGCCAGCAGTGAATACCCCTTTATACCGGGAGCTTACAATGAGCAGTTCTTC. Combining the CDR3 with reference TRBV25-1 and TRBJ2-1 gives the whole variable domain EADIYQTPRYLVIGTGKKITLECSQTMGHDKMYWYQQDPGMELHLIHYSYGVNSTEKGDLSSESTVSRIRTEHFPLTLESARPSHTSQYLCASSEYPFIPGAYNEQFFGPGTRLTVL.

The chain has TRBV27 and TRBJ2-7; D perhaps matches TRBD2 (5 bases). The CDR3 sequence is 19 residues long. Germline CDR1 reads MNHEY; CDR2 reads SMNVEV (reference sequence). Trimming removed 1 base at V and 3 bases at J, with 25 bases between. CDR3 protein: CASSLFLWSASASIYEQYF. CDR3 nucleotides: TGTGCCAGCAGTTTATTCTTATGGAGCGCCTCTGCTAGCATCTACGAGCAGTACTTC.

CDR3 bases: TGTGCCAGCAGTGATTGGAACAGAGAGACCCAGTACTTC. Amino acid sequence: CASSDWNRETQYF. The chain links TRBV6-1 to TRBJ2-5; D is uncertain. In germline, CDR1 is MNHNS, CDR2 SASEGT. The CDR3 runs to 13 residues. Trimming took off 3 bases at V and 4 bases at J, with 9 bases between the two ends.